This TCR beta chain appears in the sequencing data of a study of CD4+ T cells in melanoma. Study results and limitations: In melanoma, neoantigen-specific CD4+ T cells reportedly differed in differentiation state. A reported correlation linked neoantigen-specific CD4+ T cells to CD8+, macrophage and B cell function.

Concerning this clone: Its antigen is unidentified.

Produced via immunoSEQ multiplex PCR; TCRdb's table is partial and in-frame only. The profile shows 13,000 or so clones, about 64% of them singletons. The sequenced sample was cells from a culture (not recorded whether cultured in vitro). This receptor was obtained from a human donor with melanoma.

This CDR3 reads CASRYTLRTEAFF. CDR3 in DNA: TGTGCCAGCAGGTATACCCTACGGACTGAAGCTTTCTTT. The chain recombines TRBV6-5 with TRBJ1-1; D gene ambiguous. There are 13 residues in the CDR3. Trimming removed 6 bases at V and 5 bases at J, with 13 bases between. Germline CDR1 MNHEY, CDR2 SVGAGI.